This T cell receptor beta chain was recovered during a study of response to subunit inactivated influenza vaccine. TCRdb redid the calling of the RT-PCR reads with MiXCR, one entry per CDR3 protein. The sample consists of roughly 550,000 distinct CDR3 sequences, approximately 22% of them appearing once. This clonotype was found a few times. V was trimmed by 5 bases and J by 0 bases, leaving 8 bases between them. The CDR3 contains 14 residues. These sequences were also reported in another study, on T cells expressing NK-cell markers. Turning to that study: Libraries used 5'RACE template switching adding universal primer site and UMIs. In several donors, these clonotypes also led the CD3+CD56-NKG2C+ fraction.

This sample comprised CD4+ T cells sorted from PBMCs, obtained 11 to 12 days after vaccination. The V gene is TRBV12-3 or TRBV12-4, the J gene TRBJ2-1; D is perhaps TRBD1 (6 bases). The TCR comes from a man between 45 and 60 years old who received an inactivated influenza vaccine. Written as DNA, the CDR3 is TGTGCCAGCAGTCAACAGGGCTCCTACAATGAGCAGTTCTTC. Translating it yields CASSQQGSYNEQFF.